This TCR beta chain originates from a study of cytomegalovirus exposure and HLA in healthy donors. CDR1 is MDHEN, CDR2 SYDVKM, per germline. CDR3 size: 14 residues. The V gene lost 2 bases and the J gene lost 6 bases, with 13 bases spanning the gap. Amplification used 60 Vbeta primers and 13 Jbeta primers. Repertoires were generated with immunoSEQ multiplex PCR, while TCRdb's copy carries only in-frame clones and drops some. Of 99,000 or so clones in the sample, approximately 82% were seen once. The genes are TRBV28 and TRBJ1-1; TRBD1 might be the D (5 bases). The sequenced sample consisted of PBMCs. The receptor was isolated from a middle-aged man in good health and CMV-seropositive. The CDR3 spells CASSLKGSWPEAFF. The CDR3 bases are TGTGCCAGCAGTTTAAAGGGGTCTTGGCCTGAAGCTTTCTTT. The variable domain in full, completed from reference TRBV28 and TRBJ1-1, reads DVKVTQSSRYLVKRTGEKVFLECVQDMDHENMFWYRQDPGLGLRLIYFSYDVKMKEKGDIPEGYSVSREKKERFSLILESASTNQTSMYLCASSLKGSWPEAFFGQGTRLTVV.